This T cell receptor beta chain was sequenced in a study of CD8 T cells in Susac syndrome. Study results and limitations: In its TCR sequencing and HLA analysis, the study acknowledged that the number of individuals was relatively small.

TEMRA cells were FACS-enriched, unlike CD8+ and CD4+ T cells, which were negatively isolated. This clonotype turned up a few times. The antigen remains undetermined. Roughly 0.5 to 1 ug RNA was reverse transcribed with random hexamers. One entry per CDR3 protein results from TCRdb running MiXCR on the immunoSEQ multiplex PCR reads. Found here are a few hundred thousand distinct CDR3 sequences, less than 95% of them singletons; the top ten hold 0.15%. Germline CDR1 reads MNHEY; CDR2 reads SVGAGI. This CDR3 contains 13 residues. Trimming cost V 8 bases and J 7 bases, with 15 bases left between them. Input material: CD4+ T cells from PBMCs. This TCR was recovered from a human donor with Susac syndrome. This sequence joins TRBV6-5 and TRBJ2-1, with D unresolved. In DNA form, the CDR3 reads TGTGCCAGCGTTAGTGCCGTAGGGAATGAGCAGTTCTTC. Translation: CASVSAVGNEQFF.